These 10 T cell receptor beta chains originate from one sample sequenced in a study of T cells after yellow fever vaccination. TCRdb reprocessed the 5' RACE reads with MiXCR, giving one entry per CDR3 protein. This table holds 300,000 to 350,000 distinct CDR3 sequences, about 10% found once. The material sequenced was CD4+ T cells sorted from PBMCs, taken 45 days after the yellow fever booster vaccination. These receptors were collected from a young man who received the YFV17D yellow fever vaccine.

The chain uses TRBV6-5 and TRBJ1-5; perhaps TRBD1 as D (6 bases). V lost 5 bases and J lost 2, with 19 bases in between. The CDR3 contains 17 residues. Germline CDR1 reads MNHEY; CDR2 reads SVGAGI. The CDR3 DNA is TGTGCCAGCAGTCCCTCCTCAGGGGCCAGAGGCAATCAGCCCCAGCATTTT. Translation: CASSPSSGARGNQPQHF.

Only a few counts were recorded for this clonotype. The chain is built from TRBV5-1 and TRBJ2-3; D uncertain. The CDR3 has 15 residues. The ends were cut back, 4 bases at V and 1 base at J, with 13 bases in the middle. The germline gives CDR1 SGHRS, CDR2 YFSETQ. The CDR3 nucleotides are TGCGCCAGCAGCCCAGACAAGCCCCGCACAGATACGCAGTATTTT. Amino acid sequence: CASSPDKPRTDTQYF.

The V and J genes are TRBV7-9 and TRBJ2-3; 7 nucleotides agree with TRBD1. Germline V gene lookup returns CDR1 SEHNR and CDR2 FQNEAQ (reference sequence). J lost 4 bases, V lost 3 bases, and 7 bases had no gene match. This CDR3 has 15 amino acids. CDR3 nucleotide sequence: TGTGCCAGCAGCTTCACCGGGACAGTTGCAGATACGCAGTATTTT. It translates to CASSFTGTVADTQYF.

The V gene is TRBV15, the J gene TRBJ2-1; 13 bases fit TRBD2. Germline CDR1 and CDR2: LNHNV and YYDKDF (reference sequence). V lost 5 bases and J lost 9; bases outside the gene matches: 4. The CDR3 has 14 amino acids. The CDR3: CATSRLAGGREQFF. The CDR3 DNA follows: TGTGCCACCAGCCGACTAGCGGGGGGTCGTGAGCAGTTCTTC.

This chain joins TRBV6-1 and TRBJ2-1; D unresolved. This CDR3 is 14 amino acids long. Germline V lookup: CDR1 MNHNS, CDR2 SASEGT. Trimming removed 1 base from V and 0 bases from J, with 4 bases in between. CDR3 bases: TGTGCCAGCAGTGAAGGGGTCTCCTACAATGAGCAGTTCTTC. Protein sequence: CASSEGVSYNEQFF.

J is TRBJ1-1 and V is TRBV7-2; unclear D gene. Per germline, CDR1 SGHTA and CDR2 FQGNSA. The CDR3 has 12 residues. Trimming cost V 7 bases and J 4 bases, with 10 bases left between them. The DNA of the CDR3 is TGTGCCAGCACCCCTAGTTCCACTGAAGCTTTCTTT. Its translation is CASTPSSTEAFF.

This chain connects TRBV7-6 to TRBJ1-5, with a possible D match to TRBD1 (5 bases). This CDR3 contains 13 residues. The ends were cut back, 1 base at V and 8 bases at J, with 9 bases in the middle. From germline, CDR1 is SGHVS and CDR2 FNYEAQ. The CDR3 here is CASSLDRLEPQHF. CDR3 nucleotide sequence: TGTGCCAGCAGCTTAGACAGGTTAGAGCCCCAGCATTTT.

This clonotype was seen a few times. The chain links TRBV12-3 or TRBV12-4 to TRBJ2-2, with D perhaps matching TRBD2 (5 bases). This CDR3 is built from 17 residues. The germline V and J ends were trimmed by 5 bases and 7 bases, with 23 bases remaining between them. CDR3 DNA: TGTGCCAGCAGTCCCCCCCCTCGGGGTTGGGATGGCGGGGAGCTGTTTTTT. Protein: CASSPPPRGWDGGELFF.

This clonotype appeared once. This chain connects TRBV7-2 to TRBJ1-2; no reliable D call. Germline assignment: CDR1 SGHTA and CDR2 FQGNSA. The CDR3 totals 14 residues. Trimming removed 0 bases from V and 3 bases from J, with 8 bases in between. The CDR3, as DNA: TGTGCCAGCAGCTTAGCGCGGGGAGACTATGGCTACACCTTC. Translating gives CASSLARGDYGYTF.

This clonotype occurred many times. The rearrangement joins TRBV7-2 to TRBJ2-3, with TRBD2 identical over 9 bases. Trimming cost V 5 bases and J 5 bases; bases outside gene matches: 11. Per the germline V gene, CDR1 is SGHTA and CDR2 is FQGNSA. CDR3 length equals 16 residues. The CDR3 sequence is CASSPGWRGGGDTQYF. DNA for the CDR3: TGTGCCAGCAGCCCAGGGTGGCGGGGGGGAGGAGATACGCAGTATTTT.